The 24 T cell receptor beta chains below all came from one sample that was sequenced in a study of T cells in tuberculosis. The assay was immunoSEQ multiplex PCR, and TCRdb's table has in-frame clones only and misses some. This table holds about 37,000 clones, 90% to 95% found once. The material sequenced was PBMCs. The receptors here all came from a donor aged 10 to 29 with latent tuberculosis or without tuberculosis infection. Some clones in this sample may be carry-over from other donors' samples.

The V gene is TRBV11-2, the J gene TRBJ2-3; TRBD1 is a possible D gene (5 bases). The germline V gene has CDR1 SGHAT and CDR2 FQNNGV. Trimming cost V 5 bases and J 5 bases, with 17 bases left between them. The CDR3 is made up of 15 amino acids. CDR3 residues: CASSPRQILLDTQYF. As DNA, the CDR3 is TGTGCCAGCAGCCCAAGACAGATTCTTCTAGATACGCAGTATTTT.

The chain recombines TRBV6-5 with TRBJ1-3, with a weak D call TRBD1 (5 bases). Germline CDR1 reads MNHEY; CDR2 reads SVGAGI. Trimming left V 5 bases short and J 4 bases short, with 15 bases between. The CDR3 is 15 amino acids. CDR3 residues: CASSAAGVGGNTIYF. The CDR3 DNA sequence: TGTGCCAGCAGTGCCGCGGGGGTCGGAGGAAACACCATATATTTT.

V usage is TRBV7-2 and J usage is TRBJ2-3, with D maybe TRBD2 (6 bases). Deletions cut 6 bases from V and 6 bases from J, with 16 bases between. Germline CDR1 SGHTA, CDR2 FQGNSA. This CDR3 has 14 amino acids. The CDR3 bases are TGTGCCAGCAGTTGGAGCGGCGGGGCGGATACGCAGTATTTT. Protein sequence: CASSWSGGADTQYF.

V is TRBV27 and J is TRBJ1-4, with D possibly TRBD1 on 5 matching bases. V was shortened by 6 bases and J by 3 bases, with 14 bases between the two germline ends. The germline V gene has CDR1 MNHEY and CDR2 SMNVEV (reference sequence). This CDR3 has 15 residues. CDR3 amino acids: CASSTVGASNEKLFF. The CDR3 DNA sequence: TGTGCCAGCAGCACCGTTGGGGCATCTAATGAAAAACTGTTTTTT.

The CDR3 loop reads CASSTQGVAGGYTF. Written as DNA, the CDR3 is TGTGCCAGTAGTACCCAGGGGGTCGCCGGAGGCTACACCTTC. The gene calls are TRBV19 and TRBJ1-2; 7 bases are a match to TRBD1. The V and J ends lost 4 bases and 8 bases, in that order; junction bases with no gene match: 10. CDR1 is LNHDA and CDR2 is SQIVND in the germline V gene (reference sequence). This CDR3 comprises 14 residues.

The rearrangement uses TRBV29-1 and TRBJ1-1; D is perhaps TRBD1 (5 bases). Trimming stripped 0 bases from V and 3 bases from J, with 11 bases between. Germline V gives CDR1 SQVTM, CDR2 ANQGSEA. CDR3 length: 14 residues. In DNA, the CDR3 is TGCAGCGTTGAAGATCGGGCCAGGGACACTGAAGCTTTCTTT. Translating gives CSVEDRARDTEAFF.

J is TRBJ2-3 and V is TRBV4-3; 9 bases agree with TRBD2. V shed 1 base, J shed 6 bases, and the junction held 11 bases outside the gene matches. The germline V gene encodes CDR1 LGHNA and CDR2 YSLEER. This CDR3 is 17 amino acids long. The CDR3 sequence is CASSQGLRGGARDTQYF. The CDR3 DNA reads as TGCGCCAGCAGCCAAGGGCTTCGCGGGGGGGCAAGGGATACGCAGTATTTT.

This chain links TRBV5-6 with TRBJ2-1, with D possibly TRBD1 on 6 matching bases. CDR1 and CDR2 (germline): SGHDT, YYEEEE. This CDR3 is 15 amino acids long. V shed 1 base and J shed 12 bases, with 20 bases lying between them. This CDR3 is CASSLSGGPVKRQFF. CDR3 nucleotides: TGTGCCAGCAGCTTGTCTGGGGGCCCGGTTAAGCGGCAGTTCTTC.

The CDR3 region has the DNA TGTGCCAGCAGTGAACTAGTAGACGAGCAGTACTTC. Amino acids: CASSELVDEQYF. This chain uses TRBV2 with TRBJ2-7; D not certain. The V end was cut by 2 bases, the J end by 5 bases, with 7 bases between. This CDR3 spans 12 amino acids. The germline V gene has CDR1 SNHLY and CDR2 FYNNEI.

J is TRBJ1-1 and V is TRBV15, with D possibly being TRBD1 (5 bases). CDR1 is LNHNV, CDR2 YYDKDF, per germline (reference sequence). The length of the CDR3 is 17 residues. Deletions cut 0 bases from V and 3 bases from J, with 17 bases between. The CDR3 nucleotides read TGTGCCACCAGCAGAGATATACCCCCAGGGAGGGACACTGAAGCTTTCTTT. Encoded protein: CATSRDIPPGRDTEAFF.

The rearrangement links TRBV5-1 to TRBJ1-1; D gene uncertain. Trimming stripped 2 bases from V and 0 bases from J, with 8 bases between. Germline lookup yields CDR1 SGHRS and CDR2 YFSETQ. The CDR3 covers 14 residues. The CDR3 sequence is CASSLELMNTEAFF. For the CDR3, the DNA is TGCGCCAGCAGCTTAGAGCTTATGAACACTGAAGCTTTCTTT.

The V and J genes are TRBV29-1 and TRBJ1-1, with D possibly matching TRBD1 (6 bases). V lost 3 bases and J lost 0, with 11 bases in between. This CDR3 spans 14 amino acids. Germline V gene lookup returns CDR1 SQVTM and CDR2 ANQGSEA. The CDR3 sequence is CSVDLGHLNTEAFF. The CDR3 DNA is TGCAGCGTTGACTTGGGACACCTGAACACTGAAGCTTTCTTT.

The chain employs TRBV19 and TRBJ1-1; D ambiguous. CDR3 length: 13 residues. Germline V gene lookup returns CDR1 LNHDA and CDR2 SQIVND (reference sequence). The V gene lost 5 bases and the J gene lost 2 bases, with 9 bases spanning the gap. The CDR3 sequence is CASSASINTEAFF. The CDR3 DNA is TGTGCCAGTAGTGCATCTATAAACACTGAAGCTTTCTTT.

The table lists this clone with a few counts. This chain joins TRBV5-4 and TRBJ2-7; 7 nucleotides line up with TRBD1. With 3 bases clipped from V and 0 bases from J, the junction kept 6 bases outside the gene matches. Germline CDR1 reads SGHNT; CDR2 reads YYREEE (reference sequence). This CDR3 is built from 15 residues. The CDR3 coding sequence is TGTGCCAGCAGCTCTTACAGGGGACCCTCCTACGAGCAGTACTTC. It codes for CASSSYRGPSYEQYF.

The V and J genes are TRBV5-4 and TRBJ1-2; 7 bases are a match to TRBD1. The CDR3 runs to 14 residues. Germline CDR1 is SGHNT and CDR2 is YYREEE (reference sequence). Trimming at V came to 5 bases and at J to 4 bases, leaving 8 bases not matched to a gene. The CDR3 nucleotides read TGTGCCAGCAGAATGGGACAGACCTTCTATGGCTACACCTTC. Protein product: CASRMGQTFYGYTF.

The chain employs TRBV6-6 and TRBJ2-3; 7 bases are shared with TRBD1. V lost 5 bases, J lost 7 bases, and 6 bases stayed unmatched. Germline loops: CDR1 MNHNY, CDR2 SVGAGI (reference sequence). This CDR3 has 13 residues. CDR3 residues: CASSGIRGYTQYF. The CDR3 DNA follows: TGTGCCAGCAGTGGCATCAGGGGGTATACGCAGTATTTT.

This rearrangement joins TRBV2 to TRBJ1-3, with D possibly being TRBD1 (5 bases). The germline gives CDR1 SNHLY, CDR2 FYNNEI. The CDR3 is 13 amino acids. V shed 10 bases and J shed 4 bases, with 14 bases lying between them. CDR3 nucleotide sequence: TGTGCCACCTTAAGGGGAGGCGGAAACACCATATATTTT. It yields the protein CATLRGGGNTIYF.

This chain joins TRBV25-1 and TRBJ2-7, with D hard to call. Looked up from germline, CDR1 is MGHDK and CDR2 is SYGVNS. Trimming took off 8 bases at V and 1 base at J, with 12 bases between the two ends. The CDR3 is 13 amino acids. CDR3 protein: CASQATLSYEQYF. In DNA form, the CDR3 reads TGTGCCAGCCAAGCGACGCTGTCCTACGAGCAGTACTTC.

The V and J genes are TRBV11-2 and TRBJ1-5, with D unresolved. The CDR3 length is 13 residues. V was clipped by 1 base and J by 5 bases, with 6 bases between them. The germline V gene encodes CDR1 SGHAT and CDR2 FQNNGV. The CDR3: CASSLAEDQPQHF. CDR3 bases: TGTGCCAGCAGCTTAGCAGAAGATCAGCCCCAGCATTTT.

The V call is TRBV11-2, the J call TRBJ2-3, with 8 positions matching TRBD2. CDR3 length equals 16 residues. Germline CDR1 SGHAT, CDR2 FQNNGV. J lost 1 base, V lost 3 bases, and 6 bases had no gene match. The CDR3 DNA follows: TGTGCCAGCAGCTTTTCTCCGGGGGGGGGCACAGATACGCAGTATTTT. It translates to CASSFSPGGGTDTQYF.

V is TRBV7-9 and J is TRBJ2-7, with D tentatively TRBD2 (6 bases). This CDR3 is built from 13 residues. Germline CDR1 reads SEHNR; CDR2 reads FQNEAQ (reference sequence). The ends were cut back, 4 bases at V and 7 bases at J, with 14 bases in the middle. CDR3 in amino acids: CASSSWGDGEQYF. CDR3 nucleotide sequence: TGTGCCAGCAGCTCCTGGGGGGATGGTGAGCAGTACTTC.

The chain has TRBV4-1 and TRBJ1-6; D is uncertain. CDR1 and CDR2 (germline): MGHRA, YSYEKL. V lost 0 bases to trimming and J lost 0 bases, with 12 bases between them. The CDR3 length is 18 residues. CDR3 loop: CASSQDGGPSSYNSPLHF. CDR3 in DNA: TGCGCCAGCAGCCAAGACGGAGGTCCAAGCTCCTATAATTCACCCCTCCACTTT.

The rearrangement links TRBV30 to TRBJ1-6; the D gene is possibly TRBD1 (5 bases). V was pared by 0 bases and J by 7 bases, with 13 bases between. The CDR3 covers 15 residues. The germline V gene has CDR1 GTSNPN and CDR2 SVGIG (reference sequence). The CDR3 reads CAWSVGGGGNSPLHF. In DNA form, the CDR3 reads TGTGCCTGGAGTGTGGGCGGGGGAGGAAATTCACCCCTCCACTTT. Drawing the rest from reference TRBV30 and TRBJ1-6, the complete variable domain is SQTIHQWPATLVQPVGSPLSLECTVEGTSNPNLYWYRQAAGRGLQLLFYSVGIGQISSEVPQNLSASRPQDRQFILSSKKLLLSDSGFYLCAWSVGGGGNSPLHFGNGTRLTVT.

The count of this clone is one. This chain connects TRBV19 to TRBJ2-3; perhaps TRBD2 as D (5 bases). CDR3 size: 14 residues. V dropped 5 bases and J dropped 3 bases, with 12 bases sitting between them. In germline, CDR1 is LNHDA, CDR2 SQIVND (reference sequence). CDR3 loop: CASSLPGITDTQYF. CDR3 coding DNA: TGTGCCAGTAGTCTGCCCGGGATTACAGATACGCAGTATTTT.